Detailed here is one T cell receptor beta chain. This clonotype has more than one count but fewer than ten. Its target antigen remains unknown. Nothing much larger sits one base from this clone, and base qualities are not available. Amplification of TCR beta CDR3 regions was carried out from RNA transcripts. The TCR CDR3 was subjected to a first round of RT-PCR using the HTBI primer set and the Qiagen OneStep RT-PCR kit. The libraries were constructed in a second round of multiplex PCR and then size-selected and purified. Paired-end sequencing of the libraries was performed with 100 bp reads on an Illumina HiSeq2000. As for how the authors treated the data: SOAPnuke was used to process the raw data, with reads discarded if the reads contained adapters or uncalled bases, had a mean Phred below 15, or lacked an exact constant-primer or identifier match. COPE v1.2.5 was used to merge high-quality paired reads, and clonotypes were defined as unique nucleotide sequences. MiTCR v1.1 was used to align the clonotypes against IMGT TRBV, TRBD and TRBJ reference segments. Only V-J combinations with frequency above 0.0001, covering 99.2% of repertoires, were analysed. A TCS score was defined as the ratio between F50 (clonal expansion) and ExV (chaos), using BLOSUM62-based TCRdist between CDR3 peptides within each V-J. Welch's t-statistics and random forest reduced around 510 V-J features to around 14, which were used in a naive Bayes classifier (R e1071). TCRdb's own reprocessing of the public reads used fastp at Q25 and MiXCR and kept productive beta chains. Duplicate CDR3 protein sequences are folded into a single record with the most common DNA and genes. The V and J calls were not made by the authors but by TCRdb's processing. This sample holds 700,000 or so distinct CDR3 sequences; about 15% were observed only once. The ten most abundant clones make up around 12% of the sample.

The source of the sample is a study of T cells in Graves' hyperthyroidism and ophthalmopathy (dated by TCRdb to the late 2010s). Background on the whole study: Peripheral blood was sampled at the time of initial diagnosis, prior to any treatment. In addition, the study compared T-cell repertoires in thyroid tissue and in blood from five or six Graves' hyperthyroidism patients. According to the paper, TCR Vbeta CDR3 sequencing was carried out on more than 120 peripheral blood samples, which came from about 45 ophthalmopathy, around 75 hyperthyroidism and 17 progressor patients. TCR V-J signatures able to tell the groups apart were searched for in a discovery cohort of 90 to 100 patients, of whom over 40 had Graves' ophthalmopathy and around 57 had stable Graves' hyperthyroidism. For training and testing, the roughly 100 patients in the discovery cohort were randomly divided in a 7:3 ratio. Once sampling was done, hyperthyroidism patients were given methimazole at a starting dose of 30 mg daily, whereas ophthalmopathy patients were given high-dose intravenous methylprednisolone. An independent validation cohort of around 19 hyperthyroidism patients and approximately 15 patients who later progressed to ophthalmopathy tested prospective prediction of ophthalmopathy.

CDR3 length: 15 amino acids, cysteine to phenylalanine. The entry retains the CDR3 DNA only, 45 bases that are in frame from base 1. CDR1 and CDR2, looked up from the germline V gene (reference sequence), are DFQATT and SNEGSKA. The junction shows trimming of 6 bases on V and 6 bases on J, and the gene matches do not reach 11 bases of it. General study outcomes and caveats: A 13 V-J signature model separated ophthalmopathy from stable hyperthyroidism, with roughly 88% sensitivity and roughly 81% specificity in cross-validation and 80%/75% in testing. No statistical method was used to set the sample size in advance, and investigators knew the group allocation. In validation, the model predicted progression to ophthalmopathy a median of about 6.5 months before onset, with approximately 71% sensitivity and roughly 79% specificity. Most expanded thyroid clonotypes (frequency above 0.001) were also detected in blood, a finding suggesting that blood repertoires may reflect thyroid immune responses.

Ophthalmopathy patients had moderately to severely active disease, Clinical Activity Score of at least 3, NOSPECS grade of at least 4, and duration under 3 months. Any patient with an uncontrolled infection, another autoimmune disease, pregnancy or lactation was excluded. Diagnoses were established on the basis of clinical symptoms, serum thyroxine and TRAb, thyroid ultrasound, and orbital computed tomography. Ficoll-Paque density gradient centrifugation was used to isolate PBMCs from around 10 ml of fresh peripheral blood. Total RNA was extracted using Trizol reagent, and RNA quality was assessed on an Agilent 2100 Bioanalyzer.

The sequence joins TRBV20-1 to TRBJ2-1, with TRBD1 identical over 10 junction bases. The receptor was isolated from a woman in her forties or fifties with Graves' ophthalmopathy. The sample taken for sequencing was blood. The CDR3 in this case is CSAAVGTGAINEQFF. In nucleotides, the sequence is TGCAGTGCCGCAGTGGGGACAGGGGCCATCAATGAGCAGTTCTTC.